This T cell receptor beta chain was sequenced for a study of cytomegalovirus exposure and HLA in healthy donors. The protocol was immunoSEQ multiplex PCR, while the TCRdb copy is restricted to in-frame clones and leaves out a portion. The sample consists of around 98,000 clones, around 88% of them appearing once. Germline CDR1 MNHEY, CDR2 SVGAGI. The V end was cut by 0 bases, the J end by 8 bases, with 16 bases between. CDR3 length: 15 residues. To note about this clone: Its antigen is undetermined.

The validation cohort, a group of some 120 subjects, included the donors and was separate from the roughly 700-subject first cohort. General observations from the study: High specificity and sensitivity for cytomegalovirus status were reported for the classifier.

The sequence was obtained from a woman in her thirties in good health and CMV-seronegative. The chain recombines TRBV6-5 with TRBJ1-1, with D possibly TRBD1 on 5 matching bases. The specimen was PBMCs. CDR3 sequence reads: CASSYSGRRGGEAFF. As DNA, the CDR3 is TGTGCCAGCAGTTACTCAGGAAGAAGGGGCGGAGAAGCTTTCTTT.